The 27 T cell receptor beta chains below were found in one sample sequenced in a study of vaccination and CD4 T cells after COVID-19. Specified time point: late sampling 161 to 241 days after vaccination in a few convalescent patients. From the PCR reads, TCRdb called clonotypes with MiXCR, one entry per CDR3 protein. This repertoire shows 25,000 to 30,000 distinct CDR3 sequences, approximately 53% found once; its top ten account for more than 5%. This sample comprised CD4+ T cells from blood, obtained about 7 months after SARS-CoV-2 vaccination. These receptors were collected from a human donor who had recovered from COVID-19.

The gene calls are TRBV7-3 and TRBJ2-5; D unresolved. From germline, CDR1 is SGHTA and CDR2 FQGTGA. The CDR3 has 13 residues. V lost 5 bases, J lost 4 bases, and 11 bases lay in between. The CDR3 coding sequence is TGTGCCAGCAGCCGAAGTCTCTCAGAGACCCAGTACTTC. It encodes CASSRSLSETQYF.

This chain links TRBV6-5 with TRBJ2-5, with D possibly being TRBD2 (5 bases). CDR1 and CDR2 from the germline V gene are MNHEY and SVGAGI. This CDR3 has 21 amino acids. V was shortened by 0 bases and J by 4 bases, with 30 bases between the two germline ends. CDR3 residues: CASSYSTARERIGRYGETQYF. The CDR3 DNA reads as TGTGCCAGCAGTTACTCGACGGCAAGGGAGAGGATTGGCCGGTACGGAGAGACCCAGTACTTC.

The chain uses TRBV6-5 and TRBJ2-5; D is possibly TRBD2 (7 bases). Germline V gene lookup returns CDR1 MNHEY and CDR2 SVGAGI. V gave up 3 bases and J gave up 2 bases, with 10 bases separating them. The CDR3 totals 14 residues. This CDR3 reads CASSYRGGQETQYF. CDR3 bases: TGTGCCAGCAGTTATAGGGGGGGTCAAGAGACCCAGTACTTC.

The V call is TRBV6-1, the J call TRBJ2-1; D unclear. The CDR3 consists of 10 residues. The V end lost 6 bases, the J end lost 5 bases, and 2 bases lay between the germline ends. Germline V gene lookup returns CDR1 MNHNS and CDR2 SASEGT. The chain's CDR3 is CASRDNEQFF. In nucleotides, the CDR3 is TGTGCCAGCAGGGACAATGAGCAGTTCTTC.

CDR3 coding DNA: TGCAGTGCTTGGACTAGCGGGGGATTCTACGAGCAGTACTTC. Translation gives CSAWTSGGFYEQYF. The chain carries TRBV20-1 and TRBJ2-7, with 13 bases lining up with TRBD2. J lost 3 bases, V lost 5 bases, and 4 bases had no gene match. The germline CDR1 and CDR2 sequences are DFQATT and SNEGSKA (reference sequence). The CDR3 runs 14 residues.

This clonotype was recorded a few times. The chain links TRBV19 to TRBJ1-1; D remains unclear. Trimming cost V 4 bases and J 6 bases, with 9 bases left between them. Per germline, CDR1 LNHDA and CDR2 SQIVND (reference sequence). This CDR3 is 12 amino acids long. This CDR3 is CASSRDQAEAFF. The CDR3 DNA is TGTGCCAGTAGTAGAGACCAAGCTGAAGCTTTCTTT.

The V call is TRBV24-1, the J call TRBJ2-1, with 10 bases lining up with TRBD2. Trimming took 5 bases from V and 8 from J; bases not matched to a gene: 5. This CDR3 is built from 14 residues. CDR1 is KGHDR and CDR2 is SFDVKD in the germline V gene. CDR3 in DNA: TGTGCCACCAGTGCGGGACTAGCGCCCCATGAGCAGTTCTTC. Protein product: CATSAGLAPHEQFF.

This chain's CDR3 is CATSIDRGPFAYGYTF. CDR3 in DNA: TGTGCCACCAGCATAGACAGGGGGCCCTTCGCCTATGGCTACACCTTC. This chain connects TRBV15 to TRBJ1-2; 10 nucleotides align to TRBD1. This CDR3 contains 16 residues. V lost 4 bases, J lost 4 bases, and 9 bases stayed unmatched. Germline-derived CDR1 and CDR2 are LNHNV and YYDKDF (reference sequence).

The genes are TRBV7-2 and TRBJ1-6; TRBD1 might be the D (6 bases). The CDR3 is 14 residues long. V lost 2 bases and J lost 11, with 13 bases in between. The V gene's germline CDR1 is SGHTA and CDR2 FQGNSA. CDR3 in amino acids: CASSLNRDTAPLHF. DNA for the CDR3: TGTGCCAGCAGCTTAAACAGGGACACAGCACCCCTCCACTTT.

Here the CDR3 reads CASSYAHSLVSDTQYF. The CDR3 DNA sequence: TGTGCCAGCAGCTATGCCCATTCACTAGTTAGCGATACGCAGTATTTT. The V gene is TRBV7-9, the J gene TRBJ2-3; tentative D call: TRBD2 (5 bases). The germline CDR1 and CDR2 sequences are SEHNR and FQNEAQ (reference sequence). The germline V and J ends were trimmed by 4 bases and 6 bases, with 20 bases remaining between them. This CDR3 is 16 amino acids long.

The chain combines TRBV6-2 or TRBV6-3 with TRBJ2-5, with 7 positions matching TRBD2. The CDR3 is 14 amino acids. Per germline, CDR1 MNHEY and CDR2 SVGEGT. The trim removed 4 bases at V and 0 bases at J, leaving 2 bases unmatched. The chain's CDR3 is CASSWGGYQETQYF. In nucleotides, the CDR3 is TGTGCCAGCAGTTGGGGGGGGTACCAAGAGACCCAGTACTTC.

The chain has TRBV6-1 and TRBJ2-1; perhaps TRBD1 as D (5 bases). Per the germline V gene, CDR1 is MNHNS and CDR2 is SASEGT. This CDR3 has 11 amino acids. The V gene lost 6 bases and the J gene lost 7 bases, with 7 bases spanning the gap. CDR3 sequence reads: CASSQGNEQFF. The CDR3 bases are TGTGCCAGCAGCCAGGGAAATGAGCAGTTCTTC.

The CDR3 region is CASSPGLRDREQYF. CDR3 DNA: TGTGCCAGCAGCCCGGGACTGAGGGACCGCGAGCAGTACTTC. The rearrangement joins TRBV7-2 to TRBJ2-7; possibly TRBD2 for D (6 bases). CDR3 length equals 14 residues. Germline-derived CDR1 and CDR2 are SGHTA and FQGNSA. Trimming cost V 5 bases and J 6 bases, with 17 bases left between them. Full variable domain (rest looked up from reference TRBV7-2 and TRBJ2-7): GAGVSQSPSNKVTEKGKDVELRCDPISGHTALYWYRQSLGQGLEFLIYFQGNSAPDKSGLPSDRFSAERTGGSVSTLTIQRTQQEDSAVYLCASSPGLRDREQYFGPGTRLTVT.

The chain links TRBV4-1 to TRBJ1-1; 7 nucleotides match TRBD1. The CDR3 sequence is 14 residues long. Germline loops: CDR1 MGHRA, CDR2 YSYEKL. V was pared by 5 bases and J by 1 base, with 4 bases of the junction left unmatched. CDR3 nucleotide sequence: TGCGCCAGCAGCATAGGGGGCGGGAACACTGAAGCTTTCTTT. It encodes CASSIGGGNTEAFF.

The chain couples TRBV20-1 to TRBJ1-1, with 8 bases matching TRBD1. V lost 6 bases to trimming and J lost 3 bases; unmatched junction nucleotides: 15. The CDR3 has 16 amino acids. Germline lookup yields CDR1 DFQATT and CDR2 SNEGSKA (reference sequence). The CDR3 loop is CSATDRAGFIDTEAFF. The CDR3 nucleotides read TGCAGTGCAACGGACAGGGCCGGGTTTATTGACACTGAAGCTTTCTTT.

This clonotype appeared a few times. The chain employs TRBV10-1 and TRBJ2-1; D not resolved. This CDR3 has 14 amino acids. V shed 0 bases and J shed 4 bases, with 7 bases lying between them. Germline assignment: CDR1 WNHNN and CDR2 SYGVQD (reference sequence). The CDR3 region is CASSESAGYNEQFF. CDR3 coding DNA: TGCGCCAGCAGTGAGTCTGCAGGTTACAATGAGCAGTTCTTC.

This clonotype was detected only a few times. The rearrangement uses TRBV7-2 and TRBJ1-1; the D gene is possibly TRBD1 (5 bases). V was cut by 0 bases and J by 4 bases, with 12 bases left in between. CDR3 size: 15 residues. CDR1 SGHTA and CDR2 FQGNSA come from the germline V gene. The CDR3 sequence is CASSLALRGTTEAFF. The CDR3 coding sequence is TGTGCCAGCAGCTTAGCGCTCAGAGGGACCACTGAAGCTTTCTTT.

This clonotype came up a few times. This chain links TRBV19 with TRBJ2-3; D unclear. The CDR3 runs to 14 residues. With 8 bases removed from V and 6 bases from J, the gap between germline ends came to 18 bases. Per the germline V gene, CDR1 is LNHDA and CDR2 is SQIVND (reference sequence). CDR3 residues: CASAYGSPRDTQYF. Written as DNA, the CDR3 is TGTGCCAGTGCGTACGGCAGCCCCCGGGATACGCAGTATTTT.

This clonotype was found a few times. The rearrangement joins TRBV27 to TRBJ2-1, with TRBD1 matching over 10 bases. In germline, CDR1 is MNHEY, CDR2 SMNVEV (reference sequence). The CDR3 is 16 amino acids. J was trimmed by 3 bases and V by 6 bases; bases with no gene match: 8. CDR3 residues: CASSLTRTGGYNEQFF. The CDR3 coding sequence is TGTGCCAGCAGCCTCACCAGGACAGGGGGCTACAATGAGCAGTTCTTC.

The V gene is TRBV7-8, the J gene TRBJ2-1; 7 nucleotides line up with TRBD2. Germline loops: CDR1 SGHVS, CDR2 FQNEAQ. The CDR3 spans 14 residues. The V gene end was trimmed by 4 bases and the J gene end by 9 bases; junction bases not matched to a gene: 9. This chain's CDR3 is CASSYSLSGGEQFF. The CDR3 region has the DNA TGTGCCAGCAGCTATTCGCTTTCGGGGGGTGAGCAGTTCTTC.

V gene TRBV27 combines with J gene TRBJ2-3; TRBD1 or TRBD2 may be the D gene (6 bases each). Trimming pared 3 bases from V and 1 base from J, leaving 11 bases between. Germline CDR1 is MNHEY and CDR2 is SMNVEV (reference sequence). The length of the CDR3 is 15 residues. Here the CDR3 reads CASSLSRGGTDTQYF. CDR3 nucleotides: TGTGCCAGCAGTTTGTCTAGGGGGGGCACAGATACGCAGTATTTT.

V usage is TRBV20-1 and J usage is TRBJ2-1; a possible D gene is TRBD2 (5 bases). The V gene's germline CDR1 is DFQATT and CDR2 SNEGSKA (reference sequence). The V gene lost 0 bases and the J gene lost 9 bases, with 12 bases spanning the gap. This CDR3 has 13 residues. DNA for the CDR3: TGCAGTGCTAGAGACCCCACTAGAGCTGAGCAGTTCTTC. As protein: CSARDPTRAEQFF.

There are a few counts of this clonotype. V and J are TRBV19 and TRBJ1-1; D perhaps matches TRBD1 (5 bases). Germline loops: CDR1 LNHDA, CDR2 SQIVND (reference sequence). Trimming pared 1 base from V and 2 bases from J, leaving 11 bases between. The CDR3 has 15 residues. The CDR3 loop reads CASSIGGGFNTEAFF. As DNA, the CDR3 is TGTGCCAGTAGTATAGGCGGGGGGTTTAACACTGAAGCTTTCTTT.

The chain uses TRBV6-5 and TRBJ2-1, with 12 bases fitting TRBD2. Trimming at V came to 2 bases and at J to 4 bases, leaving 9 bases not matched to a gene. Germline V gene sequence: CDR1 MNHEY, CDR2 SVGAGI. The CDR3 extends over 18 amino acids. The CDR3 DNA follows: TGTGCCAGCAGTTACCGGGCGACTAGCGGGAGTGTGTACAATGAGCAGTTCTTC. As protein: CASSYRATSGSVYNEQFF.

The chain couples TRBV7-9 to TRBJ2-7; D might be TRBD2 (5 bases). CDR1 is SEHNR and CDR2 is FQNEAQ in the germline V gene (reference sequence). CDR3 length equals 13 residues. V was pared by 5 bases and J by 2 bases, with 10 bases between. CDR3: CASSIGETYEQYF. The CDR3 DNA reads as TGTGCCAGCAGCATCGGGGAAACCTACGAGCAGTACTTC.

The chain links TRBV19 to TRBJ2-7; D possibly corresponds to TRBD1 (6 bases). V shed 8 bases and J shed 2 bases, with 16 bases lying between them. Germline-derived CDR1 and CDR2 are LNHDA and SQIVND (reference sequence). This CDR3 comprises 14 residues. CDR3 region: CASRSDRSAYEQYF. CDR3 in DNA: TGTGCCAGTCGGTCGGACAGATCGGCCTACGAGCAGTACTTC.

The chain has TRBV7-2 and TRBJ2-5; D gene ambiguous. V was clipped by 2 bases and J by 10 bases, with 11 bases between them. Germline-derived CDR1 and CDR2 are SGHTA and FQGNSA. The CDR3 runs to 12 residues. The CDR3 DNA sequence: TGTGCCAGCAGCTTATTGATAGGGCTCCAGTACTTC. This codes for CASSLLIGLQYF.